This paragraph reports one T cell receptor beta chain. Its cognate antigen is unknown. These data belong to a study of radiotherapy plus CTLA-4 blockade in lung cancer. Study results and limitations: Among reported predictors of response, early blood T cell clone dynamics with interferon-beta performed best. After treatment with radiotherapy plus ipilimumab, TCR clones that came from the tumor expanded in blood.

Trimming removed 4 bases from V and 5 bases from J, with 18 bases in between. The CDR3 sequence is 15 residues long. The germline gives CDR1 SGHNT, CDR2 YYREEE (reference sequence). Using immunoSEQ multiplex PCR, the repertoire was profiled, and TCRdb retains in-frame clones only, with some absent. The sample gives about 85,000 clones, approximately 84% of which show up once; 2% to 2.5% is in the top ten. Sequencing used peripheral blood, obtained from a patient treated with radiotherapy plus ipilimumab. This clonotype was obtained from a human donor with non-small cell lung cancer who had a partial response to radiotherapy plus ipilimumab. The chain links TRBV5-4 to TRBJ1-1; perhaps TRBD1 as D (6 bases). CDR3 in DNA: TGTGCCAGCAGCAAACAGGGAACGGCTCTAACTGAAGCTTTCTTT. Amino acids: CASSKQGTALTEAFF. Full variable domain (outside the CDR3, taken from reference TRBV5-4 and TRBJ1-1): ETGVTQSPTHLIKTRGQQVTLRCSSQSGHNTVSWYQQALGQGPQFIFQYYREEENGRGNFPPRFSGLQFPNYSSELNVNALELDDSALYLCASSKQGTALTEAFFGQGTRLTVV.